Reported below is one T cell receptor (beta chain). Authors' methods: Estimation of nucleated cell counts was performed using reference gene primer amplification. Produced via immunoSEQ multiplex PCR; TCRdb's table is partial and in-frame only. V and J calls and clone size are given by that table; D and trimming were obtained from the DNA. The table lists 45,000 to 55,000 clones, about 90% of them singletons. The data derive from a study of blood T cell repertoires in COVID-19. Study-wide background: COVID-19 samples, acute and convalescent, were from the United States, Italy and Spain. In each case, the material was cDNA or gDNA derived from T cells, B-cell-depleted T cells, or PBMCs.

The receptor was derived from an elderly man with acute or convalescent COVID-19. The sequenced sample consisted of peripheral blood.

CDR3 coding DNA: TGTGCCAGCAGCCAAGGGGGCCGTTTCCCCCCCAATACGCAGTATTTT. It specifies CASSQGGRFPPNTQYF. The chain employs TRBV3-1 (or the pseudogene TRBV3-2) and TRBJ2-3, with D tentatively TRBD1 (5 bases). The CDR3 runs to 16 residues. V dropped 1 base and J dropped 7 bases, with 18 bases sitting between them. The germline V gene encodes CDR1 LGHDT and CDR2 YNNKEL (reference sequence).